Listed below are T cell receptor beta chains from one sample, sequenced in a study of cytomegalovirus exposure and HLA in healthy donors. The table came from immunoSEQ multiplex PCR; TCRdb's copy has only in-frame clones and leaves some out. In the table there are roughly 200,000 clones, 80% to 85% of which are singletons. Sequenced input: PBMCs. The receptor set was obtained from a woman in her 30s in good health and CMV-seronegative. Each CDR3 is given with its conserved first and last residue. Each record gives: D gene, V gene, CDR3 protein. A D gene is named only where the DNA matches it firmly.

TRBD2,TRBV6-6,CASAGTSSYEQYF
NA,TRBV27,CASSQDGLGVEQYF
TRBD1,TRBV29-1,CSVQGQSNTEAFF
NA,TRBV27,CASSLARRGLMGITGELFF
NA,TRBV12-5,CASAPPGLVYNEQFF
TRBD1,TRBV7-9,CASSSRQGAVEAFF
NA,TRBV6-5,CASRPPGSGELFF
NA,TRBV9,CASSVDELGTPPSPLHF
NA,TRBV7-8,CASSQEPGSDQPQHF
TRBD1,TRBV6-5,CASSSTGAEQYF
NA,TRBV5-1,CASSYRPGEEQFF
TRBD2,TRBV9,CASKSGGAAVSQTDTQYF
TRBD1,TRBV5-1,CASSSTGVGEKLFF
NA,TRBV6-1,CASSELQGFRNSPLHF
TRBD2,TRBV5-6,CASSLGFQRGQETQYF
NA,TRBV9,CASSPRRPNTGELFF
TRBD1,TRBV7-3,CASSLTGTGSSEQYF
NA,TRBV30,CAWRDFGSRARIEQYF
TRBD1,TRBV25-1,CASSETGVIGYGYTF
NA,TRBV9,CASSATGSSYEKLFF
TRBD1,TRBV7-6,CASSLARGDSPNYGYTF
TRBD1,TRBV5-1,CASSKAGGVGGTEAFF
TRBD2,TRBV10-2,CASSGLVLAGEGDEQFF
TRBD1,TRBV11-2,CASSLDRYYGYTF
NA,TRBV10-3,CAISGSGVALNEQFF
TRBD2,TRBV7-7,CASSLERGAEQYF
TRBD1,TRBV7-9,CASSWTGSYGYTF
NA,TRBV6-1,CASSEDRQRNTIYF
TRBD2,TRBV6-5,CASSPELAGWETQYF
NA,TRBV27,CASSLRSRVVENSPLHF
NA,TRBV5-6,CASSWNSGPRPYNEQFF
NA,TRBV5-4,CASSLGGAGAPTMKQFF
NA,TRBV6-5,CASSSPEAGNTIYF
TRBD1,TRBV18,CASSPPQGARRQYF
NA,TRBV27,CASSRQGPYLQPQHF
NA,TRBV7-8,CASSPPGLPDTQYF